This TCR beta chain was retrieved from a study of blood T cell repertoires in COVID-19. The J segment lost 4 bases and the V segment lost 4 bases, leaving 3 bases of the junction unmatched. CDR1 and CDR2 (germline): ENHRY, SYGVKD. There are 14 residues in the CDR3. The authors' processing: Quantification of nucleated cells was approximated via reference gene primer amplification. Profiled with immunoSEQ multiplex PCR; TCRdb holds only in-frame clones, not every one. That table furnishes V, J and clone size, whereas the DNA furnished D and trimming. The sample holds 310,000 or so clones, roughly 87% seen once.

Source material: peripheral blood. This chain uses TRBV10-3 with TRBJ2-3; 9 bases are a match to TRBD2. The receptor was derived from a man between 50 and 59 years old with active or convalescent COVID-19. Here the CDR3 reads CAISGGGGADTQYF. The CDR3 bases are TGTGCCATCAGTGGAGGCGGGGGGGCAGATACGCAGTATTTT.